One sample yielded the 27 T cell receptor beta chains listed below, sequenced in a study of CD8 T cells in ankylosing spondylitis. TCRdb reanalysed the 5' RACE reads using MiXCR and keeps one entry per CDR3 protein. The sample lists a few hundred thousand distinct CDR3 sequences; 15% to 20% were seen once. The sequenced sample was blood, either unsorted or a sorted T cell fraction (not recorded which). The receptors derive from a male donor with ankylosing spondylitis or in good health (not recorded which).

This clonotype has more than one count but fewer than ten. V usage is TRBV11-2 and J usage is TRBJ2-1; the match to TRBD1 covers 8 bases. This CDR3 has 17 residues. Germline V gene lookup returns CDR1 SGHAT and CDR2 FQNNGV. Trimming took 2 bases from V and 4 from J; bases not matched to a gene: 10. The CDR3 nucleotides are TGTGCCAGCAGCTTACAGTCAGGACAGGGACCATACAATGAGCAGTTCTTC. Protein sequence: CASSLQSGQGPYNEQFF.

The rearrangement joins TRBV9 to TRBJ2-2; D unclear. The CDR3 totals 15 residues. Trimming removed 3 bases at V and 2 bases at J, with 11 bases between. Germline V gives CDR1 SGDLS, CDR2 YYNGEE. This CDR3 is CASSDRTENTGELFF. The CDR3 nucleotides read TGTGCCAGCAGCGATAGAACGGAAAACACCGGGGAGCTGTTTTTT.

A few counts support this clonotype. V is TRBV3-1 and J is TRBJ2-5; D may be TRBD2 (5 bases). The V end lost 2 bases, the J end lost 3 bases, and 7 bases lay between the germline ends. The CDR3 has 13 amino acids. CDR1 and CDR2 from the germline V gene are LGHDT and YNNKEL (reference sequence). The chain's CDR3 is CASSQTAEETQYF. The CDR3 DNA is TGTGCCAGCAGCCAAACAGCGGAAGAGACCCAGTACTTC.

The table lists this clonotype with many counts. This chain uses TRBV9 with TRBJ2-3; D could derive from TRBD1 or TRBD2 (6 bases each). Germline V CDR1 and CDR2: SGDLS, YYNGEE. V lost 0 bases, J lost 8 bases, and 16 bases lay in between. The CDR3 extends over 15 amino acids. The CDR3 DNA sequence: TGTGCCAGCAGCGTAGAAGGGGGGAGTCTCGGTACGCAGTATTTT. Its translation: CASSVEGGSLGTQYF.

This clonotype was seen a handful of times. The CDR3 region is CASSLGTADTQYF. The CDR3, as DNA: TGTGCCAGCAGCTTGGGGACGGCAGATACGCAGTATTTT. This sequence joins TRBV7-3 and TRBJ2-3; TRBD1 or TRBD2 may be the D gene (5 bases each). The CDR3 runs to 13 residues. In germline, CDR1 is SGHTA, CDR2 FQGTGA. V shed 3 bases and J shed 4 bases, with 8 bases lying between them.

This clonotype was counted a few times. The CDR3 DNA reads TGTGCCAGCAGCCTCCTAGCGCCCTCCTACAATGAGCAGTTCTTC. This encodes CASSLLAPSYNEQFF. V usage is TRBV11-2 and J usage is TRBJ2-1; TRBD2 is a possible D gene (6 bases). The V and J ends lost 5 bases and 0 bases respectively, with 11 bases between them. The CDR3 extends over 15 amino acids. Germline CDR1 reads SGHAT; CDR2 reads FQNNGV.

This rearrangement joins TRBV6-2 or TRBV6-3 to TRBJ2-2; D tentatively fits TRBD1 or TRBD2 (5 bases each). CDR1 MNHEY and CDR2 SVGEGT come from the germline V gene. This CDR3 spans 15 amino acids. V was cut by 7 bases and J by 3 bases, with 15 bases left in between. The CDR3 loop is CASNPGAADTGELFF. The CDR3 DNA reads as TGTGCCAGCAACCCCGGGGCAGCCGACACCGGGGAGCTGTTTTTT.

The chain employs TRBV25-1 and TRBJ2-2, with unresolved D. This CDR3 contains 12 residues. CDR1 is MGHDK and CDR2 is SYGVNS in the germline V gene. Trimming pared 4 bases from V and 3 bases from J, leaving 3 bases between. CDR3 sequence reads: CASSADTGELFF. CDR3 coding DNA: TGTGCCAGCAGTGCCGACACCGGGGAGCTGTTTTTT.

This rearrangement joins TRBV18 to TRBJ1-1, with D uncertain. With 6 bases removed from V and 0 bases from J, the gap between germline ends came to 20 bases. Germline lookup yields CDR1 KGHSH and CDR2 LQKENI. This CDR3 contains 17 residues. The CDR3 nucleotides are TGTGCCAGCTCGGTCCCTTTGGACGGTAAAATGAACACTGAAGCTTTCTTT. It codes for CASSVPLDGKMNTEAFF.

This clonotype was seen many times. V usage is TRBV28 and J usage is TRBJ2-5; a possible D gene is TRBD1 (7 bases). Trimming removed 2 bases from V and 4 bases from J, with 14 bases in between. The CDR3 runs to 15 residues. Germline V CDR1 and CDR2: MDHEN, SYDVKM. The CDR3 coding sequence is TGTGCCAGCAGTTTAGTCGACCAGGGGGGAGAGACCCAGTACTTC. This encodes CASSLVDQGGETQYF.

Only a few counts were recorded for this clonotype. The chain couples TRBV7-8 to TRBJ2-3, with D possibly TRBD2 on 5 matching bases. The ends were cut back, 0 bases at V and 6 bases at J, with 13 bases in the middle. Germline-derived CDR1 and CDR2 are SGHVS and FQNEAQ. This CDR3 has 15 residues. CDR3 amino acids: CASSLAVVTTDTQYF. CDR3 sequence (DNA): TGTGCCAGCAGCTTAGCGGTAGTGACTACGGATACGCAGTATTTT.

This clonotype was counted between two and nine times. The chain joins TRBV9 to TRBJ2-1, with TRBD2 matching over 10 bases. This CDR3 region has 15 residues. The junction had 4 bases not matched to a gene; V was cut back by 0 bases and J by 7 bases. In germline, CDR1 is SGDLS, CDR2 YYNGEE. CDR3 bases: TGTGCCAGCAGCGTAGGTACTAGCGGGAATAATGAGCAGTTCTTC. Its translation is CASSVGTSGNNEQFF.

The V gene is TRBV5-1, the J gene TRBJ2-7; possibly TRBD2 for D (7 bases). Per the germline V gene, CDR1 is SGHRS and CDR2 is YFSETQ. The V end was cut by 4 bases, the J end by 6 bases, with 26 bases between. There are 17 residues in the CDR3. The CDR3 region is CASSKGGETVHDTEQYF. As DNA, the CDR3 is TGCGCCAGCAGCAAAGGGGGGGAGACAGTGCATGATACCGAGCAGTACTTC.

This sequence joins TRBV20-1 and TRBJ1-1; the D gene is possibly TRBD1 (5 bases). The germline V and J ends were trimmed by 3 bases and 3 bases, with 11 bases remaining between them. The CDR3 length is 13 residues. In germline, CDR1 is DFQATT, CDR2 SNEGSKA (reference sequence). CDR3 nucleotide sequence: TGCAGTGCTAGTCCCAGGGTGGACACTGAAGCTTTCTTT. Protein sequence: CSASPRVDTEAFF.

V and J are TRBV29-1 and TRBJ2-2, with D unclear. This CDR3 contains 14 residues. The germline CDR1 and CDR2 sequences are SQVTM and ANQGSEA. V was clipped by 4 bases and J by 1 base, with 10 bases between them. In DNA, the CDR3 is TGCAGCGTTGTAGACAATAGGAACACCGGGGAGCTGTTTTTT. Protein: CSVVDNRNTGELFF.

The DNA of the CDR3 is TGTGCCAGCAGCTTTCTCCGGACTAGCGGGAGCGGGGACAATGAGCAGTTCTTC. Amino acid sequence: CASSFLRTSGSGDNEQFF. The chain carries TRBV11-1 and TRBJ2-1, with TRBD2 identical over 13 bases. V gave up 3 bases and J gave up 5 bases; unmatched junction bases: 10. From germline, CDR1 is SGHAT and CDR2 FQDESV (reference sequence). The CDR3 loop spans 18 amino acids.

This clonotype was found a few times. This chain joins TRBV6-5 and TRBJ2-2; TRBD1 agrees at 10 bases. The CDR3 is made up of 17 amino acids. The germline V gene encodes CDR1 MNHEY and CDR2 SVGAGI. Germline trimming cut 0 bases from V and 6 bases from J; bases unmatched to any gene: 7. This CDR3 is CASSYSIPGTGAGELFF. The CDR3 nucleotides are TGTGCCAGCAGTTACTCGATCCCCGGGACAGGGGCCGGGGAGCTGTTTTTT.

This clonotype was recorded a few times. This chain uses TRBV7-6 with TRBJ2-7; D gene uncertain. The CDR3 runs 14 residues. The V and J ends lost 5 bases and 6 bases respectively, with 17 bases between them. CDR1 and CDR2 from the germline V gene are SGHVS and FNYEAQ. The CDR3 reads CASSLGPPGGEQYF. The DNA for the CDR3 is TGTGCCAGCAGCCTCGGACCCCCCGGCGGCGAGCAGTACTTC.

The rearrangement links TRBV27 to TRBJ2-3, with D possibly matching TRBD2 (6 bases). V lost 7 bases and J lost 5, with 10 bases in between. The CDR3 is made up of 12 amino acids. Germline loops: CDR1 MNHEY, CDR2 SMNVEV (reference sequence). The chain's CDR3 is CASTTGGDTQYF. DNA of the CDR3: TGTGCCAGCACAACCGGGGGAGATACGCAGTATTTT.

Turning to this clonotype: This clone may be a read error of a much larger clone one base away. The chain has TRBV7-9 and TRBJ2-7, with D tentatively TRBD1 or TRBD2 (5 bases each). The CDR3 runs 14 residues. V lost 5 bases and J lost 2, with 13 bases in between. Germline V CDR1 and CDR2: SEHNR, FQNEAQ (reference sequence). The CDR3 loop is CASSGRDVPYEQYF. DNA of the CDR3: TGTGCCAGCAGCGGCCGGGACGTACCCTACGAGCAGTACTTC. Using reference TRBV7-9 and TRBJ2-7 for the parts outside the CDR3, the full variable domain is DTGVSQNPRHKITKRGQNVTFRCDPISEHNRLYWYRQTLGQGPEFLTYFQNEAQLEKSRLLSDRFSAERPKGSFSTLEIQRTEQGDSAMYLCASSGRDVPYEQYFGPGTRLTVT.

In DNA, the CDR3 is TGCAGTGCTAGGGGACTAGCGATGGTTTCAAATGAGCAGTTCTTC. Translating it yields CSARGLAMVSNEQFF. V gene TRBV20-1 combines with J gene TRBJ2-1, with 10 positions matching TRBD2. Germline V gene lookup returns CDR1 DFQATT and CDR2 SNEGSKA (reference sequence). CDR3 length equals 15 residues. Trimming removed 3 bases from V and 7 bases from J; junction bases left unmatched: 9.

This clonotype was detected only a few times. V usage is TRBV14 and J usage is TRBJ2-1; 8 bases fit TRBD2. From germline, CDR1 is SGHDN and CDR2 FVKESK. The V gene end was trimmed by 0 bases and the J gene end by 0 bases; junction bases not matched to a gene: 10. The CDR3 consists of 19 residues. The CDR3 protein is CASSQDLWGTSGSYNEQFF. The CDR3 DNA reads TGTGCCAGCAGCCAAGACTTATGGGGGACTAGTGGCTCCTACAATGAGCAGTTCTTC.

The table lists this clonotype with a few counts. The genes are TRBV6-5 and TRBJ1-2, with D perhaps matching TRBD1 (6 bases). The CDR3 length is 13 residues. The V end was cut by 0 bases, the J end by 6 bases, with 8 bases between. Germline CDR1 reads MNHEY; CDR2 reads SVGAGI. CDR3 region: CASSYSRGHGYTF. The CDR3 DNA follows: TGTGCCAGCAGTTACTCCCGGGGGCATGGCTACACCTTC.

This clonotype was detected only a few times. The chain carries TRBV20-1 and TRBJ2-1; no clear D. Per germline, CDR1 DFQATT and CDR2 SNEGSKA (reference sequence). This CDR3 is 15 amino acids long. V lost 0 bases, J lost 3 bases, and 12 bases lay in between. CDR3 nucleotides: TGCAGTGCTAGAGATTCCGGGCAGGACTACAATGAGCAGTTCTTC. Translated, it gives CSARDSGQDYNEQFF.

This clonotype has only a few counts. The V and J genes are TRBV4-2 and TRBJ2-5, with a tentative D call TRBD2 (5 bases). The CDR3 is 14 residues long. Per germline, CDR1 LGHNA and CDR2 YNFKEQ. The germline V and J ends were trimmed by 2 bases and 5 bases, with 12 bases remaining between them. The CDR3 here is CASSQLSGGETQYF. The CDR3, as DNA: TGTGCCAGCAGCCAATTGTCAGGCGGGGAGACCCAGTACTTC.

This clonotype was picked up a small number of times. The chain has TRBV15 and TRBJ1-2, with D maybe TRBD1 (5 bases). Deletions cut 5 bases from V and 8 bases from J, with 9 bases between. The CDR3 is made up of 11 amino acids. CDR1 and CDR2 (germline): LNHNV, YYDKDF (reference sequence). The CDR3 DNA follows: TGTGCCACCAGCCCGGGGGGGGGCTACACCTTC. As protein: CATSPGGGYTF.

This clonotype has a handful of counts. The chain has TRBV5-1 and TRBJ2-2, with D possibly matching TRBD1 (5 bases). In germline, CDR1 is SGHRS, CDR2 YFSETQ. The ends were cut back, 3 bases at V and 11 bases at J, with 14 bases in the middle. This CDR3 region has 13 residues. The CDR3 spells CASSSIDRTELFF. The CDR3 nucleotides are TGCGCCAGCAGCTCAATAGACAGAACCGAGCTGTTTTTT.